Below, 24 T cell receptor beta chains from the same sample are listed, as sequenced in a study of T cell repertoires in breast cancer. Blocking oligonucleotides added to a second nested PCR suppressed unpaired genes. TCRdb passed the emulsion pairing reads through MiXCR, listing each CDR3 protein once. The top ten hold approximately 35% of the sample, which has thousands of distinct CDR3 sequences, around a third seen once. The expanded emulsion RT-PCR method captured paired alpha and beta chains from CD8+ T cells. The sample consisted of CD8+ T cells. These TCRs come from a pool of human donors with breast cancer or a healthy control (not recorded which).

The chain has TRBV19 and TRBJ2-1; 11 bases align to TRBD2. The V and J ends lost 6 bases and 8 bases, in that order; junction bases with no gene match: 9. The CDR3 has 15 residues. Germline CDR1 reads LNHDA; CDR2 reads SQIVND (reference sequence). As DNA, the CDR3 is TGTGCCAGTAGGCCGCTAGCGGGAGGCTTGGATGAGCAGTTCTTC. Translation gives CASRPLAGGLDEQFF.

This chain joins TRBV7-2 and TRBJ2-2; D remains unclear. V was shortened by 6 bases and J by 3 bases, with 8 bases between the two germline ends. This CDR3 is built from 13 residues. The germline V gene has CDR1 SGHTA and CDR2 FQGNSA. The CDR3 sequence: CASRPGYTGELFF. As DNA, the CDR3 is TGTGCCAGCAGACCCGGGTACACCGGGGAGCTGTTTTTT.

This clonotype occurred once. The CDR3, as DNA: TGTGCCACCAGTGACTCCGACAGGGAAGCTTTCTTT. As protein: CATSDSDREAFF. The chain employs TRBV24-1 and TRBJ1-1, with D maybe TRBD1 (6 bases). Germline CDR1 reads KGHDR; CDR2 reads SFDVKD. V dropped 4 bases and J dropped 8 bases, with 10 bases sitting between them. The CDR3 contains 12 residues.

To note about this clonotype: As the CDR3 is not closed by the conserved phenylalanine or tryptophan, this likely results from a read error. The limits of the CDR3 on the DNA are not certain, so only TCRdb's listed CDR3 is given. This chain links TRBV28 with TRBJ2-7. The germline CDR1 and CDR2 sequences are MDHEN and SYDVKM. Both ends counted, the CDR3 spans 11 residues. The CDR3 sequence is CASSLKDEHYS.

This clonotype has ten or more counts. J is TRBJ2-5 and V is TRBV29-1; 11 bases align to TRBD2. Germline CDR1 and CDR2: SQVTM and ANQGSEA. This CDR3 is 15 amino acids long. With V trimmed by 4 bases and J by 7 bases, 11 bases remained unmatched. The CDR3 is CSVGALAGGQGTQYF. DNA of the CDR3: TGCAGCGTTGGAGCGTTAGCGGGGGGGCAGGGGACCCAGTACTTC.

This clonotype appeared many times. CDR3 in amino acids: CATSDSRTLSTSYEQYV. Here the CDR3 DNA reads TGTGCCACCAGTGATTCCCGGACCCTGTCAACTTCCTACGAGCAGTACGTC. The rearrangement joins TRBV24-1 to TRBJ2-7; D is unclear. This CDR3 comprises 17 residues. V was clipped by 2 bases and J by 1 base, with 17 bases between them. CDR1 is KGHDR, CDR2 SFDVKD, per germline.

The rearrangement joins TRBV4-2 to TRBJ1-4; D might be TRBD1 (5 bases). The V gene lost 1 base and the J gene lost 5 bases, with 23 bases spanning the gap. Germline loops: CDR1 LGHNA, CDR2 YNFKEQ. The CDR3 is 19 residues long. CDR3 bases: TGTGCCAGCAGCCAAGTTCGCCAACCTATGTGGGACCGGAATGAAAAACTGTTTTTT. Its translation is CASSQVRQPMWDRNEKLFF.

This clonotype was counted once. Given the absence of the conserved phenylalanine or tryptophan at the CDR3 end, a read error is likely. V and J are TRBV28 and TRBJ2-3; unclear D gene. Trimming removed 6 bases at V and 10 bases at J, with 11 bases between. The CDR3 extends over 11 amino acids. The V gene's germline CDR1 is MDHEN and CDR2 SYDVKM. The CDR3 nucleotides read TGTGCCAGCAGCCAAAAATATGCGCAGTATCTT. As protein: CASSQKYAQYL.

This clonotype is termed medium-sized. This chain joins TRBV2 and TRBJ2-7; weak D call: TRBD2 (5 bases). The CDR3 is 15 residues long. The V end lost 1 base, the J end lost 10 bases, and 20 bases lay between the germline ends. Germline assignment: CDR1 SNHLY and CDR2 FYNNEI. CDR3 sequence: CASSEVLREPQYQYF. In DNA form, the CDR3 reads TGTGCCAGCAGTGAAGTACTCCGGGAACCACAATATCAGTACTTC.

The chain employs TRBV6-5 and TRBJ1-1; 7 bases align to TRBD1. The CDR3 has 14 residues. V lost 3 bases to trimming and J lost 7 bases; unmatched junction nucleotides: 8. CDR1 is MNHEY and CDR2 is SVGAGI in the germline V gene. In nucleotides, the CDR3 is TGTGCCAGCAGTTATAGAGGGGGCCTAAGTGAAGCTTTCTTT. Protein product: CASSYRGGLSEAFF.

This clonotype was found many times. The J gene is TRBJ2-1, the V gene TRBV7-6; D is ambiguous. The V end was cut by 0 bases, the J end by 7 bases, with 16 bases between. Germline CDR1 and CDR2: SGHVS and FNYEAQ. The CDR3 covers 16 residues. The CDR3 DNA follows: TGTGCCAGCAGCTTAGCGGGTAGAGTGGGGATAAATGAGCAGTTCTTC. This codes for CASSLAGRVGINEQFF.

The rearrangement joins TRBV19 to TRBJ1-2, with D uncertain. Per germline, CDR1 LNHDA and CDR2 SQIVND (reference sequence). The CDR3 extends over 12 amino acids. V lost 7 bases and J 8 bases, leaving 14 bases between the germline ends. DNA for the CDR3: TGTGCCAGTACCGACGACCGCCGGGGCTACACCTTC. Translating it yields CASTDDRRGYTF.

The gene calls are TRBV12-3 or TRBV12-4 and TRBJ2-1; D is ambiguous. Trimming cost V 11 bases and J 6 bases, with 17 bases left between them. The CDR3 is 13 residues long. As DNA, the CDR3 is TGTGCCGGCACCTCCAGGCTAGGCAATGAGCAGTTCTTC. This translates into CAGTSRLGNEQFF.

There are many counts of this clonotype. This sequence joins TRBV5-6 and TRBJ1-2, with D uncertain. V lost 4 bases and J 2 bases, leaving 12 bases between the germline ends. The CDR3 loop spans 14 amino acids. The germline CDR1 and CDR2 sequences are SGHDT and YYEEEE. The DNA for the CDR3 is TGTGCCAGCAGCCCCAGCGGACGGAACTATGGCTACACCTTC. Protein product: CASSPSGRNYGYTF.

V gene TRBV28 combines with J gene TRBJ2-4; TRBD2 might be the D (6 bases). The CDR3 sequence is 16 residues long. Germline assignment: CDR1 MDHEN and CDR2 SYDVKM. Trimming took 4 bases from V and 0 from J, leaving 13 bases between them. The CDR3 sequence: CASSSPRGKAKNIQYF. CDR3 nucleotide sequence: TGTGCCAGCAGTTCGCCCCGGGGGAAAGCCAAAAACATTCAGTACTTC.

Many counts were recorded for this clonotype. This chain links TRBV20-1 with TRBJ1-5, with D perhaps TRBD1 (5 bases). The CDR3 loop spans 12 amino acids. Per the germline V gene, CDR1 is DFQATT and CDR2 is SNEGSKA (reference sequence). Trimming left V 3 bases short and J 5 bases short, with 8 bases between. CDR3 DNA sequence: TGCAGTGCTAGTGGGGGAGATCAGCCCCAGCATTTT. Amino acids: CSASGGDQPQHF.

As to this clonotype: The junction differs from germline at one of its ends, possibly a read error. V and J are TRBV4-1 and TRBJ2-4; D is possibly TRBD2 (6 bases). Germline assignment: CDR1 MGHRA and CDR2 YSYEKL. This CDR3 is 16 amino acids long. CDR3 coding DNA: TGCGCCAGCGACCAAGATGCGGGGCGCTTGATCGACATCCAGTACTTC. Residues: CASDQDAGRLIDIQYF.

This clonotype is termed medium-sized. The J gene is TRBJ1-4, the V gene TRBV5-1, with D possibly matching TRBD1 (5 bases). Germline assignment: CDR1 SGHRS and CDR2 YFSETQ. The V gene lost 1 base and the J gene lost 8 bases, with 12 bases spanning the gap. The CDR3 has 14 residues. This CDR3 reads CASSLSQGGEKLFF. CDR3 nucleotide sequence: TGCGCCAGCAGCTTGTCTCAGGGAGGGGAAAAACTGTTTTTT.

This clonotype occurred many times. The DNA of the CDR3 is TGTGCCAGCAGTTACCCATCACCCCTCCACTTT. Translated, it gives CASSYPSPLHF. The gene calls are TRBV6-2 or TRBV6-3 and TRBJ1-6, with no clear D. Germline lookup yields CDR1 MNHEY and CDR2 SVGEGT. The CDR3 contains 11 residues. Trimming left V 2 bases short and J 10 bases short, with 3 bases between.

This chain connects TRBV28 to TRBJ2-5; possibly TRBD1 or TRBD2 for D (5 bases each). CDR1 MDHEN and CDR2 SYDVKM come from the germline V gene. The CDR3 loop spans 14 amino acids. V was shortened by 2 bases and J by 9 bases, with 16 bases between the two germline ends. The CDR3 nucleotides are TGTGCCAGCAGTTTACCGTCTAACGGGGCCCCCCAGTACTTC. The encoded protein is CASSLPSNGAPQYF. Drawing the rest from reference TRBV28 and TRBJ2-5, the complete variable domain is DVKVTQSSRYLVKRTGEKVFLECVQDMDHENMFWYRQDPGLGLRLIYFSYDVKMKEKGDIPEGYSVSREKKERFSLILESASTNQTSMYLCASSLPSNGAPQYFGPGTRLLVL.

This clonotype was observed a few times. V usage is TRBV28 and J usage is TRBJ1-1; no clear D. CDR3 length equals 13 residues. CDR1 is MDHEN, CDR2 SYDVKM, per germline. The V end was cut by 3 bases, the J end by 3 bases, with 8 bases between. CDR3 amino acids: CASSLDGYTEAFF. In nucleotides, the CDR3 is TGTGCCAGCAGTTTGGACGGGTACACTGAAGCTTTCTTT.

This clonotype was recorded only once. This could be a read error, since a much larger clone is one nucleotide away. V and J are TRBV28 and TRBJ2-2, with D tentatively TRBD1 (6 bases). Germline CDR1 reads MDHEN; CDR2 reads SYDVKM. The CDR3 runs 16 residues. The chain's CDR3 is CASSFGGGTNTRELFF. DNA of the CDR3: TGTGCCAGCAGTTTTGGGGGCGGCACGAACACCAGGGAGCTGTTTTTT.

Points on this clonotype: A much more abundant neighbour one base away suggests this may be a read error. The chain employs TRBV11-2 and TRBJ2-7; D remains unclear. Per germline, CDR1 SGHAT and CDR2 FQNNGV. The CDR3 runs 13 residues. The CDR3 loop reads CASSLGFWVAQHF. The CDR3 DNA follows: TGTGCCAGCAGCTTAGGGTTTTGGGTGGCGCAGCACTTC.

This clonotype rates as large (0.1 to 1%). The rearrangement links TRBV15 to TRBJ2-5; the match to TRBD2 covers 7 bases. Germline V CDR1 and CDR2: LNHNV, YYDKDF (reference sequence). After removal of 3 bases from V and 4 bases from J, the junction contained 8 bases not matched to a gene. This CDR3 is built from 15 residues. The CDR3 region is CATSREGRVRETQYF. Here the CDR3 DNA reads TGTGCCACCAGCAGGGAGGGGAGGGTTCGAGAGACCCAGTACTTC.